The rows below give T cell receptor beta chains drawn from one sample of a study of beta chain features in type 1 diabetes. TCRdb's table, derived via immunoSEQ multiplex PCR, lists solely in-frame clones and lacks some. Among roughly 150,000 clones listed, approximately 7.9% were seen once. Material for sequencing was central memory CD4+ T cells from blood. These receptors were obtained from a man aged 18 to 29 with type 1 diabetes. Both conserved end residues are part of each CDR3. D genes are given only for firm matches. The size field is filled for only some rows; it gives once, few, many or a size class.

TRBJ2-6 - TRBV11-2 few TGTGCCAGCAGCCGCGGACGGGGAAGCTCTGGGGCCAACGTCCTGACTTTC CASSRGRGSSGANVLTF
TRBJ2-7 TRBD1 TRBV19 - TGTGCCAGTAGTTTTCCCGGGACAGGAAGGGACGAGCAGTACTTC CASSFPGTGRDEQYF
TRBJ2-1 TRBD2 TRBV10-2 - TGCGCCAGCAGTGCGAGCGGGGGGGCTCACAATGAGCAGTTCTTC CASSASGGAHNEQFF
TRBJ2-3 TRBD2 TRBV27 - TGTGCCAGCAGTTTGACTAGCGGGAGCACAGATACGCAGTATTTT CASSLTSGSTDTQYF
TRBJ2-7 TRBD1 TRBV27 - TGTGCCAGCAGTTCCTACGCACCCGGACAGGTTGGCTACGAGCAGTACTTC CASSSYAPGQVGYEQYF
TRBJ2-1 - TRBV18 few TGTGCCAGCTCACCAAGAGGGTCTGAGCAGTTCTTC CASSPRGSEQFF
TRBJ2-1 TRBD1 TRBV10-3 many TGTGCCACGAACAGGGGGCTGGGGGACAATGAGCAGTTCTTC CATNRGLGDNEQFF
TRBJ2-3 - TRBV11-2 few TGTGCCAGCAGCCTCCCTCCGGCGGGAACCACAGATACGCAGTATTTT CASSLPPAGTTDTQYF
TRBJ2-5 TRBD2 TRBV9 few TGTGCCAGCAGCGTAGTCGGCGGGGGGGCGGAGACCCAGTACTTC CASSVVGGGAETQYF
TRBJ2-7 - TRBV30 - TGTGCCTGGAGTGTATTCAGGTTCGAGCAGTACTTC CAWSVFRFEQYF
TRBJ1-1 - TRBV28 - TGTGCCAGCAGTTTTAGCAACTTTGAAGCTTTCTTT CASSFSNFEAFF
TRBJ1-1 - TRBV5-1 few TGCGCCAGCAGAACAGGGCCGAACACTGAAGCTTTCTTT CASRTGPNTEAFF
TRBJ1-5 TRBD1 TRBV5-1 - TGCGCCAGCAGCCCCCAGGGGGCTAGCAATCAGCCCCAGCATTTT CASSPQGASNQPQHF
TRBJ1-2 TRBD1 TRBV4-3 few TGCGCCAGCAGCCTCTCCCGGCTACAGGGGGCGCAGTATGGCTACACCTTC CASSLSRLQGAQYGYTF
TRBJ2-3 - TRBV21-1 few TGTGCCAGCAGCAAAGGAAGCGACAGCCCAGCACAGATAGGTCAGACAGATACGCAGTATTTT CASSKGSDSPAQIGQTDTQYF
TRBJ2-1 - TRBV9 - TGTGCCAGCAGCGTATCAGGGCGCTTCAGCGATGAGCAGTTCTTC CASSVSGRFSDEQFF
TRBJ2-5 TRBD1 TRBV18 - TGTGCCAGCTCACCAGCGGACAGGGAGACCCAGTACTTC CASSPADRETQYF
TRBJ1-4 - TRBV7-2 few TGTGCCAGCAGCTTAAGTCAGGCTAATGAAAAACTGTTTTTT CASSLSQANEKLFF
TRBJ2-7 - TRBV29-1 many TGCAGCGTAAGGTCGTCAGGCTCCCTCGAGCAGTACTTC CSVRSSGSLEQYF
TRBJ2-3 - TRBV5-1 few TGCGCCAGCAGCCCGGGATTGATCGGGAGCACAGATACGCAGTATTTT CASSPGLIGSTDTQYF
TRBJ2-3 TRBD2 TRBV4-3 - TGCGCCAGCAGCCAAGGGGGAGTGGGCGGGAGGAATACAGATACGCAGTATTTT CASSQGGVGGRNTDTQYF
TRBJ2-5 - TRBV29-1 many TGCAGCGTTGAAAGGAACAGTCAAGAGACCCAGTACTTC CSVERNSQETQYF
TRBJ2-5 TRBD1 TRBV28 - TGTGCCAGCAGTTTAATCGGACAGGGGGAGGGGAAGACCCAGTACTTC CASSLIGQGEGKTQYF
TRBJ1-3 TRBD1 TRBV30 - TGTGCCTGGGACAACCTGGGACAGGGCAGAAACACCATATATTTT CAWDNLGQGRNTIYF
TRBJ2-3 - TRBV11-2 many TGTGCCAGCAGCTTAGCAGGAGATACGCAGTATTTT CASSLAGDTQYF
TRBJ1-4 - TRBV30 few TGTGCCTGGAGTGGTCCTAGGCCTAATGAAAAACTGTTTTTT CAWSGPRPNEKLFF
TRBJ1-1 - TRBV29-1 - TGCAGCTCGTTGGGGCCCAACACTGAAGCTTTCTTT CSSLGPNTEAFF
TRBJ2-7 TRBD2 TRBV7-2 few TGTGCCACCCAGGGGCAGCGGGGGGCCAACGAGCAGTACTTC CATQGQRGANEQYF
TRBJ1-5 - TRBV10-3 few TGTGCCATCAGTGAGACTGACAGTTCTAAGTCCCAGCATTTT CAISETDSSKSQHF
TRBJ2-3 - TRBV30 few TGTGCCTGGGTGGAGGTAGGAGGGAGTACGCAGTATTTT CAWVEVGGSTQYF
TRBJ2-3 TRBD2 TRBV14 - TGTGCCAGCAGAGGGACTACGACTAGCACAGATACGCAGTATTTT CASRGTTTSTDTQYF
TRBJ2-2 - TRBV9 - TGTGCCAGCAGCGTAGTAGGGGGGAACACCGGGGAGCTGTTTTTT CASSVVGGNTGELFF
TRBJ1-1 TRBD1 TRBV5-1 - TGCGCCAGCAGCATGGGACCCGGGACAGGGAAGGGTGAAGCTTTCTTT CASSMGPGTGKGEAFF
TRBJ2-5 - TRBV9 - TGTGCCAGCAGCGTAGGGGCACAAGAGACCCAGTACTTC CASSVGAQETQYF
TRBJ2-7 - TRBV15 many TGTGCCACCAGCAGAGACAGGGCTAACTACGAGCAGTACTTC CATSRDRANYEQYF
TRBJ2-1 TRBD2 TRBV5-1 few TGCGCCAGCAGCTTGGGACTAGCGGGGACGCCCTCCTACAATGAGCAGTTCTTC CASSLGLAGTPSYNEQFF
TRBJ2-7 - TRBV5-4 - TGTGCCAGCAGCCACACAGGGAAGAGCTACGAGCAGTACTTC CASSHTGKSYEQYF